Listed below are T cell receptor beta chains from one sample, sequenced in a study of cytomegalovirus exposure and HLA in healthy donors. Using immunoSEQ multiplex PCR, the repertoire was profiled, and TCRdb retains in-frame clones only, with some absent. The sample consists of about 110,000 clones, 70% to 80% of them appearing once. What was sequenced was PBMCs. These receptors originate from a woman aged 40-49 years in good health and CMV-seronegative. Each CDR3 is given with its conserved first and last residue. The D gene is left open where the match is weak.

d_gene	v_gene	j_gene	CDR3aa
-	TRBV7-2	TRBJ1-1	CASSLFGNGQNTEAFF
-	TRBV2	TRBJ2-2	CASRSDRNTGELFF
TRBD1	TRBV5-4	TRBJ2-3	CASSPGTVGGADTQYF
-	TRBV5-6	TRBJ2-1	CASSFLAELVNNEQFF
-	TRBV29-1	TRBJ2-7	CSVVWAPSSYEQYF
-	TRBV28	TRBJ1-3	CASSSPGQSSGNTIYF
TRBD1	TRBV15	TRBJ1-4	CATSELGTGDDEKLFF
-	TRBV18	TRBJ2-1	CASSQPHDNEQFF
TRBD1	TRBV19	TRBJ1-5	CASTTSDRGLWQPQHF
-	TRBV28	TRBJ2-3	CASSLPPGAGDADTQYF
-	TRBV7-9	TRBJ1-3	CASSLDRNTIYF
-	TRBV5-6	TRBJ2-7	CASSSRAGEYEQYF
-	TRBV11-2	TRBJ2-7	CASRPLGADSYEQYF
TRBD2	TRBV27	TRBJ2-1	CASRVGLAGANEQFF
TRBD1	TRBV7-2	TRBJ2-1	CASSAQGIAYNEQFF
-	TRBV7-2	TRBJ2-3	CASSLEAGLTDTQYF
-	TRBV19	TRBJ1-4	CASSIAGAATNEKLFF
-	TRBV11-3	TRBJ2-5	CASSLGPGAGETQYF
TRBD1	TRBV5-4	TRBJ2-5	CASSSGTGVRETQYF
-	TRBV6-1	TRBJ1-1	CASVRTGGVSTEAFF
TRBD1	TRBV11-2	TRBJ1-1	CASSPTGVGEAFF
TRBD1	TRBV7-9	TRBJ2-5	CSSSFSPAPGQQETQYF
-	TRBV6-5	TRBJ2-1	CASSYDSQYNEQFF
-	TRBV11-2	TRBJ2-7	CASSLGRLPRYYEQYF
-	TRBV27	TRBJ2-3	CASSLADTQYF
-	TRBV28	TRBJ2-2	CASLMSSGRSSGELFF
-	TRBV28	TRBJ1-3	CASSFRSSGNTIYF
TRBD2	TRBV5-6	TRBJ2-1	CASSLQGILAGVDNEQFF
TRBD1	TRBV10-3	TRBJ1-5	CAISEADRTGGNQPQHF
TRBD1	TRBV6-5	TRBJ1-4	CASSRIGDRREKLFF
-	TRBV5-5	TRBJ2-5	CASLPDRKETQYF
TRBD2	TRBV7-9	TRBJ2-5	CASSARDYHSGETQYF
TRBD1	TRBV2	TRBJ2-5	CASSERSGGMKTQYF
TRBD1	TRBV6-6	TRBJ2-5	CASSNHRGETQYF
TRBD1	TRBV29-1	TRBJ2-1	CSGLTGDWDEQFF
-	TRBV28	TRBJ1-1	CASSSAGGRGNTEAFF
-	TRBV6-6	TRBJ1-1	CASSPRQAYEAFF
-	TRBV7-8	TRBJ2-1	CASSLAGTYNEQFF
TRBD2	TRBV27	TRBJ2-1	CASSPLGGLAGGEDEQFF
-	TRBV11-2	TRBJ2-1	CASTSLRGEYNEQFF
-	TRBV4-3	TRBJ2-7	CASSQDRGSPYEQYF
TRBD2	TRBV6-1	TRBJ2-5	CASSAQRGGQETQYF
TRBD2	TRBV28	TRBJ2-7	CASSPGTSGIYEQYF
-	TRBV6-6	TRBJ1-5	CASSARADLSNQPQHF
-	TRBV9	TRBJ2-1	CASSVSRGNEQFF
TRBD2	TRBV7-8	TRBJ2-1	CASRRLAGKEQFF
TRBD2	TRBV4-2	TRBJ2-1	CASSQTTSGSYNEQFF
TRBD2	TRBV2	TRBJ2-3	CASSGLSGTPDTQYF
-	TRBV19	TRBJ1-5	CASKNRDDNQPQHF
TRBD1	TRBV10-3	TRBJ2-1	CAISDSQGAYNEQFF
TRBD1	TRBV7-9	TRBJ1-1	CSSSLGQGVSTEAFF
TRBD1	TRBV6-6	TRBJ1-1	CASSARQGGNTEAFF
-	TRBV7-9	TRBJ2-7	CASSSDIYEQYF
-	TRBV5-4	TRBJ1-1	CASSRWGGNTEAFF
TRBD1	TRBV7-8	TRBJ2-1	CASSSAPGQGANEQFF
TRBD1	TRBV7-2	TRBJ2-3	CASSLPSGAGQDRTDTQYF
TRBD1	TRBV19	TRBJ2-7	CASSPGTGFEQYF
-	TRBV5-1	TRBJ1-1	CASTGGTEAFF
TRBD1	TRBV4-1	TRBJ1-2	CASSQGTGQGTGYTF
-	TRBV6-5	TRBJ2-3	CASRGGTDTQYF